The 25 T cell receptor beta chains below come from one sample, sequenced in a study of vaccination and CD4 T cells after COVID-19. Sequence data for DNA of cultured CD4+ T cells were generated by the Oncomine TCR Beta short-read assay. TCRdb reprocessed the PCR reads with MiXCR, giving one entry per CDR3 protein. The table includes 15,000 to 20,000 distinct CDR3 sequences, roughly 55% detected once. These receptors have no known antigen. Treatment given: roughly nine-day PBMC culture with coronavirus spike peptide pools or control peptides (ViraFEST assay). The sample was CD4+ T cells from blood, cultured in vitro, taken after SARS-CoV-2 vaccination. These receptors were obtained from a human donor who had recovered from COVID-19.

The chain combines TRBV11-2 with TRBJ1-3; D is unresolved. The V end was cut by 4 bases, the J end by 5 bases, with 15 bases between. Per the germline V gene, CDR1 is SGHAT and CDR2 is FQNNGV. The CDR3 consists of 15 residues. The CDR3 DNA follows: TGTGCCAGCAGCTCCCATAGTGGGGTTAGAAACACCATATATTTT. This gives the protein CASSSHSGVRNTIYF.

The chain recombines TRBV6-1 with TRBJ1-6, with TRBD1 as a possible D gene (6 bases). V was shortened by 2 bases and J by 5 bases, with 10 bases between the two germline ends. This CDR3 is built from 15 residues. CDR1 MNHNS and CDR2 SASEGT come from the germline V gene. This CDR3 reads CASSEMGGHNSPLHF. In nucleotides, the CDR3 is TGTGCCAGCAGTGAAATGGGGGGCCATAATTCACCCCTCCACTTT.

This rearrangement joins TRBV20-1 to TRBJ1-2; the D is unclear. Germline V gives CDR1 DFQATT, CDR2 SNEGSKA (reference sequence). Trimming stripped 6 bases from V and 2 bases from J, with 16 bases between. The CDR3 contains 14 residues. CDR3 DNA: TGCAGTGCCAAACATTCCGTGGCCAACTATGGCTACACCTTC. This codes for CSAKHSVANYGYTF.

J is TRBJ2-7 and V is TRBV4-2; D not certain. Per germline, CDR1 LGHNA and CDR2 YNFKEQ. V was shortened by 5 bases and J by 0 bases, with 8 bases between the two germline ends. This CDR3 region has 13 residues. The DNA of the CDR3 is TGTGCCAGCAGCTCCTCTGTCTCCTACGAGCAGTACTTC. Translating it yields CASSSSVSYEQYF.

The chain links TRBV15 to TRBJ2-7; 12 bases line up with TRBD2. The V gene's germline CDR1 is LNHNV and CDR2 YYDKDF (reference sequence). With 8 bases clipped from V and 6 bases from J, the junction kept 11 bases outside the gene matches. The CDR3 spans 15 residues. CDR3 loop: CATSPTSGGPREQYF. Here the CDR3 DNA reads TGTGCCACCTCTCCGACTAGCGGGGGCCCCCGCGAGCAGTACTTC.

The CDR3 nucleotides are TGCGCCAGCAGCTTGGAGGGGTCGAATCAGCCCCAGCATTTT. This encodes CASSLEGSNQPQHF. The chain has TRBV5-1 and TRBJ1-5; D might be TRBD1 (5 bases). The CDR3 contains 14 residues. V lost 0 bases, J lost 4 bases, and 8 bases lay in between. Germline loops: CDR1 SGHRS, CDR2 YFSETQ.

In this sample, this clonotype turned up a few times. This chain joins TRBV19 and TRBJ2-3, with a tentative D call TRBD1 (6 bases). Germline-derived CDR1 and CDR2 are LNHDA and SQIVND (reference sequence). This CDR3 region has 14 residues. V lost 6 bases and J 5 bases, leaving 15 bases between the germline ends. CDR3 loop: CASSPPGGIDTQYF. CDR3 DNA: TGTGCCAGTAGCCCTCCTGGGGGCATAGATACGCAGTATTTT.

The chain uses TRBV19 and TRBJ2-7; 8 positions match TRBD1. This CDR3 is built from 15 residues. J was trimmed by 3 bases and V by 6 bases; bases with no gene match: 10. Germline V gene lookup returns CDR1 LNHDA and CDR2 SQIVND (reference sequence). The CDR3 is CASRPGQATFYEQYF. The CDR3 DNA is TGTGCCAGTAGGCCGGGACAGGCGACCTTCTACGAGCAGTACTTC.

The CDR3 here is CASSPGLGTDTQYF. The CDR3 coding sequence is TGTGCCAGCAGCCCGGGACTAGGCACAGATACGCAGTATTTT. The V call is TRBV7-9, the J call TRBJ2-3, with 8 bases aligning to TRBD2. The CDR3 covers 14 residues. Germline V CDR1 and CDR2: SEHNR, FQNEAQ (reference sequence). V lost 5 bases and J lost 1; bases outside the gene matches: 2.

The rearrangement links TRBV10-1 to TRBJ2-7; D gene unclear. Germline V gene data show CDR1 as WNHNN and CDR2 as SYGVQD (reference sequence). The CDR3 loop spans 16 amino acids. Trimming left V 3 bases short and J 3 bases short, with 18 bases between. CDR3 in amino acids: CASSDIFPGPDYEQYF. The DNA of the CDR3 is TGCGCCAGCAGTGATATATTCCCAGGCCCCGACTACGAGCAGTACTTC.

The chain is built from TRBV27 and TRBJ1-1; 10 nucleotides align to TRBD1. CDR1 and CDR2 (germline): MNHEY, SMNVEV (reference sequence). The CDR3 is 13 amino acids. Trimming took 3 bases from V and 7 from J; bases not matched to a gene: 2. CDR3 sequence (DNA): TGTGCCAGCAGTTTTGGGACAGGGGATGAAGCTTTCTTT. This encodes CASSFGTGDEAFF.

The V gene is TRBV7-6, the J gene TRBJ2-5; D ambiguous. This CDR3 contains 11 residues. Per the germline V gene, CDR1 is SGHVS and CDR2 is FNYEAQ. Trimming stripped 3 bases from V and 5 bases from J, with 4 bases between. This CDR3 reads CASSFGETQYF. The CDR3 DNA sequence: TGTGCCAGCAGCTTCGGGGAGACCCAGTACTTC.

In this sample, this clonotype turned up a few times. This chain connects TRBV15 to TRBJ1-2, with D perhaps matching TRBD1 (5 bases). Trimming stripped 0 bases from V and 5 bases from J, with 13 bases between. CDR3 size: 15 residues. Germline CDR1 and CDR2: LNHNV and YYDKDF (reference sequence). Written as DNA, the CDR3 is TGTGCCACCAGCAGAGATAGGGGCTTAGGGTATGGCTACACCTTC. Translating gives CATSRDRGLGYGYTF.

The chain has TRBV5-4 and TRBJ1-2; D unclear. Germline values: CDR1 SGHNT, CDR2 YYREEE (reference sequence). Deletions cut 5 bases from V and 9 bases from J, with 26 bases between. There are 16 residues in the CDR3. The CDR3 loop reads CASSHQRPRIGKSYTF. DNA of the CDR3: TGTGCCAGCAGTCACCAACGACCGCGGATAGGCAAGAGCTACACCTTC.

The chain combines TRBV19 with TRBJ1-2; no clear D gene. CDR1 is LNHDA, CDR2 SQIVND, per germline (reference sequence). CDR3 length: 12 amino acids. The ends were cut back, 4 bases at V and 5 bases at J, with 8 bases in the middle. The CDR3 DNA sequence: TGTGCCAGTAGTAGCCTCGATTATGGCTACACCTTC. Amino acid sequence: CASSSLDYGYTF.

This clonotype showed up just once. The rearrangement uses TRBV5-1 and TRBJ2-7; TRBD2 agrees at 8 bases. Trimming at V came to 0 bases and at J to 2 bases, leaving 10 bases not matched to a gene. Per germline, CDR1 SGHRS and CDR2 YFSETQ. This CDR3 is 17 amino acids long. The CDR3 loop reads CASSLGTGGRRTYEQYF. The DNA for the CDR3 is TGCGCCAGCAGCTTGGGTACGGGGGGGAGGAGGACCTACGAGCAGTACTTC.

Here the CDR3 DNA reads TGTGCCAGCAGCCGTACATTAGCGGGCCGGGAGCTGTTTTTT. Its protein is CASSRTLAGRELFF. The J gene is TRBJ2-2, the V gene TRBV7-2; 7 positions match TRBD2. V shed 5 bases, J shed 9 bases, and the junction held 9 bases outside the gene matches. The CDR3 spans 14 residues. CDR1 is SGHTA, CDR2 FQGNSA, per germline.

Concerning this clonotype itself: One junction end does not reproduce the germline sequence, and a read error may be involved. The rearrangement uses TRBV24-1 and TRBJ1-2, with a tentative D call TRBD1 (5 bases). Germline V gives CDR1 KGHDR, CDR2 SFDVKD. CDR3 size: 12 residues. CDR3 region: CAISEGHYGYTF. As DNA, the CDR3 is TGTGCCATCAGTGAGGGACACTATGGCTACACCTTC.

The CDR3 region has the DNA TGTGCCATCAGTTCCACAGGGGAGGGGTACTATGGCTACACCTTC. Protein product: CAISSTGEGYYGYTF. The chain employs TRBV10-3 and TRBJ1-2; 7 nucleotides line up with TRBD1. Unmatched junction bases numbered 9, after V lost 5 bases and J lost 3 bases. This CDR3 comprises 15 residues. CDR1 is ENHRY, CDR2 SYGVKD, per germline.

V gene TRBV28 combines with J gene TRBJ2-3; 7 nucleotides match TRBD2. This CDR3 contains 16 residues. V was pared by 6 bases and J by 0 bases, with 9 bases of the junction left unmatched. Germline CDR1 reads MDHEN; CDR2 reads SYDVKM. The CDR3 here is CASSWGASGSTDTQYF. The CDR3 DNA follows: TGTGCCAGCAGCTGGGGCGCTAGCGGAAGCACAGATACGCAGTATTTT.

This clonotype has a single count. CDR3 nucleotide sequence: TGTGCCAGCAGCTTACATGGGGAGACCCAGTACTTC. Residues: CASSLHGETQYF. The rearrangement joins TRBV7-2 to TRBJ2-5; D remains unclear. Per germline, CDR1 SGHTA and CDR2 FQGNSA. The CDR3 is made up of 12 amino acids. V dropped 2 bases and J dropped 5 bases, with 6 bases sitting between them.

This chain uses TRBV19 with TRBJ1-6; D perhaps matches TRBD1 (5 bases). Trimming pared 4 bases from V and 6 bases from J, leaving 10 bases between. The CDR3 contains 14 residues. CDR1 LNHDA and CDR2 SQIVND come from the germline V gene (reference sequence). The CDR3 sequence is CASSTRQINSPLHF. The CDR3 bases are TGTGCCAGTAGTACACGACAGATTAATTCACCCCTCCACTTT.

About this clonotype: Its ends do not fully match the called genes, so a read error is possible. The CDR3 spells CSARDALTRNQPQHF. CDR3 DNA sequence: TGCAGTGCAAGAGATGCACTAACCCGTAATCAGCCCCAGCATTTT. This chain connects TRBV20-1 to TRBJ1-5; D is uncertain. CDR1 DFQATT and CDR2 SNEGSKA come from the germline V gene (reference sequence). This CDR3 is built from 15 residues.

This clonotype has just one count. This chain connects TRBV27 to TRBJ2-5, with TRBD2 matching 9 bases. The germline CDR1 and CDR2 sequences are MNHEY and SMNVEV (reference sequence). V trimming: 4 bases; J trimming: 1 base; junction bases outside the gene matches: 1. The CDR3 has 14 residues. The CDR3 region is CASSSTSGQETQYF. The CDR3 DNA reads TGTGCCAGCAGTTCGACTAGCGGCCAAGAGACCCAGTACTTC.

The gene calls are TRBV20-1 and TRBJ2-4, with 11 bases identical to TRBD2. CDR1 and CDR2 (germline): DFQATT, SNEGSKA (reference sequence). The J segment lost 8 bases and the V segment lost 6 bases, leaving 3 bases of the junction unmatched. The CDR3 is 12 residues long. The CDR3 sequence: CSAIAGGDIQYF. The CDR3 bases are TGCAGTGCGATAGCGGGAGGGGACATTCAGTACTTC.